A single T cell receptor (beta chain) is shown here with its context. In the original workflow: Amplified reference gene primers provided the basis for estimating nucleated cell counts. Profiled with immunoSEQ multiplex PCR; TCRdb holds only in-frame clones, not every one. V and J calls and clone size are copied from that table; D and trimming were computed from the DNA. The table shows 150,000 or so clones, with roughly 84% occurring only once. This record belongs to a study of blood T cell repertoires in COVID-19. Study-wide background: There were acute and convalescent COVID-19 samples, and they came from the United States, Italy and Spain. PBMCs, B-cell-depleted T cells, or T cells provided the cDNA or gDNA that made up the material.

The CDR3 contains 14 residues. Germline V CDR1 and CDR2: MNHEY, SMNVEV (reference sequence). Trimming cost V 6 bases and J 3 bases; bases outside gene matches: 7. This sequence joins TRBV27 and TRBJ1-1, with 7 bases lining up with TRBD1. The sample taken for sequencing was peripheral blood. This TCR derives from a woman aged 45-65 years with acute or convalescent COVID-19. The CDR3 coding sequence is TGTGCCAGCAGCCTCAGGGGGTCGGACACTGAAGCTTTCTTT. It specifies CASSLRGSDTEAFF.